This T cell receptor beta chain came from a study of cytomegalovirus exposure and HLA in healthy donors. This clone was picked up a small number of times. Germline CDR1 and CDR2: GTSNPN and SVGIG (reference sequence). The CDR3 is 14 residues long. The V end was cut by 6 bases, the J end by 0 bases, with 11 bases between. Amplification used 60 Vbeta primers and 13 Jbeta primers. Using immunoSEQ multiplex PCR, the repertoire was profiled, and TCRdb retains in-frame clones only, with some absent. The sample holds about 120,000 clones, approximately 8.6% seen once. The receptor's source is a woman aged 40 to 50 in good health and CMV-seropositive. The sequenced material came from PBMCs. The V call is TRBV30, the J call TRBJ1-4, with D possibly being TRBD1 (5 bases). CDR3 nucleotides: TGTGCCTGCCCAAAAGGGGCAACTAATGAAAAACTGTTTTTT. Its translation: CACPKGATNEKLFF.